One sample yielded the 23 T cell receptor beta chains listed below, sequenced in a study of blood T cell repertoires in COVID-19. Clones were read by immunoSEQ multiplex PCR, and TCRdb kept only the in-frame ones, dropping some. The table lists under 200,000 clones, around 89% of them singletons. Sequenced material: peripheral blood. Source of these receptors: a man in his 60s with acute or convalescent COVID-19.

V gene TRBV14 combines with J gene TRBJ2-7; D is undetermined. Trimming cost V 4 bases and J 5 bases, with 3 bases left between them. The CDR3 totals 10 residues. The germline V gene has CDR1 SGHDN and CDR2 FVKESK. CDR3 DNA sequence: TGTGCCAGCAGCCCGGACGAGCAGTACGTC. It translates to CASSPDEQYV.

V gene TRBV5-1 combines with J gene TRBJ2-3, with D tentatively TRBD2 (5 bases). This CDR3 is 16 amino acids long. Deletions cut 0 bases from V and 1 base from J, with 12 bases between. CDR1 and CDR2 from the germline V gene are SGHRS and YFSETQ. The CDR3 loop reads CASSLGSGTRTDTQYF. CDR3 nucleotides: TGCGCCAGCAGCTTGGGGAGCGGAACACGCACAGATACGCAGTATTTT.

This clone showed up just once. The junction differs from germline at one of its ends, possibly a read error. The V call is TRBV11-2, the J call TRBJ2-5; 11 nucleotides agree with TRBD1. From germline, CDR1 is SGHAT and CDR2 FQNNGV. CDR3 length equals 13 residues. The CDR3 loop reads CASSLDLGQGANF. The DNA of the CDR3 is TGTGCCAGCAGCTTAGATCTCGGACAGGGGGCTAACTTC.

The V call is TRBV5-8, the J call TRBJ1-1, with 7 bases aligning to TRBD1. This CDR3 region has 16 residues. Trimming took 4 bases from V and 11 from J; bases not matched to a gene: 20. Germline V gives CDR1 SGHTS, CDR2 YDEGEE. The CDR3 bases are TGTGCCAGCAGCCCCAGGCAAAAAGGGGGCCAGCGGATGGCTTTCTTT. It yields the protein CASSPRQKGGQRMAFF.

This clone appeared once. The chain combines TRBV7-9 with TRBJ1-5; TRBD1 might be the D (6 bases). Germline CDR1 is SEHNR and CDR2 is FQNEAQ (reference sequence). CDR3 length: 16 amino acids. Between the trimmed V and J ends, which lost 5 bases and 0 bases, there was a span of 14 bases. CDR3 DNA sequence: TGTGCCAGCAGCCTGCGGACAGAGAGTAGCAATCAGCCCCAGCATTTT. Translated: CASSLRTESSNQPQHF.

V gene TRBV27 combines with J gene TRBJ1-5; TRBD1 is a possible D gene (6 bases). CDR1 is MNHEY and CDR2 is SMNVEV in the germline V gene (reference sequence). V was shortened by 10 bases and J by 0 bases, with 16 bases between the two germline ends. The CDR3 totals 15 residues. The CDR3 spells CATQDSPVSNQPQHF. DNA of the CDR3: TGTGCCACCCAGGACAGTCCCGTTAGCAATCAGCCCCAGCATTTT.

The V gene is TRBV29-1, the J gene TRBJ2-5, with TRBD2 as a possible D gene (5 bases). Looked up from germline, CDR1 is SQVTM and CDR2 is ANQGSEA. Trimming removed 6 bases from V and 10 bases from J, with 15 bases in between. The CDR3 contains 11 residues. The CDR3 loop reads CSVAGRGHQYF. CDR3 sequence (DNA): TGCAGCGTCGCCGGTCGGGGTCACCAGTACTTC. The whole variable domain, remainder taken from reference TRBV29-1 and TRBJ2-5, is SAVISQKPSRDICQRGTSLTIQCQVDSQVTMMFWYRQQPGQSLTLIATANQGSEATYESGFVIDKFPISRPNLTFSTLTVSNMSPEDSSIYLCSVAGRGHQYFGPGTRLLVL.

The chain carries TRBV7-6 and TRBJ2-3, with D maybe TRBD2 (6 bases). V lost 5 bases and J lost 0, with 9 bases in between. There are 14 residues in the CDR3. Germline CDR1 SGHVS, CDR2 FNYEAQ. CDR3 region: CASSLGTSTDTQYF. The CDR3 DNA reads TGTGCCAGCAGCCTTGGGACTAGCACAGATACGCAGTATTTT.

The chain is built from TRBV24-1 and TRBJ1-5; 7 positions agree with TRBD1. Germline V CDR1 and CDR2: KGHDR, SFDVKD. The CDR3 runs to 12 residues. V dropped 11 bases and J dropped 4; count of bases not matched to a gene: 4. The CDR3 nucleotides are TGTGCCATCGGACAGGCTAATCAGCCCCAGCATTTT. Translated, it gives CAIGQANQPQHF.

The chain recombines TRBV5-1 with TRBJ1-1, with a possible D match to TRBD1 (6 bases). The CDR3 runs 15 residues. V was cut by 4 bases and J by 3 bases, with 16 bases left in between. Germline V gene lookup returns CDR1 SGHRS and CDR2 YFSETQ. The CDR3 sequence is CASSPWGGSDTEAFF. DNA of the CDR3: TGCGCCAGCAGCCCGTGGGGGGGCTCTGACACTGAAGCTTTCTTT.

This sequence joins TRBV16 and TRBJ2-1, with D maybe TRBD2 (5 bases). This CDR3 has 13 amino acids. Trimming pared 11 bases from V and 4 bases from J, leaving 15 bases between. CDR1 and CDR2 from the germline V gene are KGHSY and FQNENV. CDR3 nucleotides: TGTGCCGCGGCAGCGGATAATTACAATGAGCAGTTCTTC. Encoded protein: CAAAADNYNEQFF.

This chain joins TRBV19 and TRBJ1-5; no clear D gene. The CDR3 runs to 13 residues. V was pared by 3 bases and J by 5 bases, with 8 bases between. Germline V gene data show CDR1 as LNHDA and CDR2 as SQIVND (reference sequence). This CDR3 reads CASSIDLDQPQHF. CDR3 nucleotide sequence: TGTGCCAGTAGTATCGACTTAGATCAGCCCCAGCATTTT.

V is TRBV29-1 and J is TRBJ2-7; TRBD2 aligns across 11 bases. V shed 1 base, J shed 3 bases, and the junction held 5 bases outside the gene matches. Germline loops: CDR1 SQVTM, CDR2 ANQGSEA. The CDR3 sequence is 15 residues long. CDR3 residues: CSVEGSGTSGYEQYF. CDR3 sequence (DNA): TGCAGCGTTGAAGGTTCCGGGACTAGCGGCTACGAGCAGTACTTC.

The chain uses TRBV29-1 and TRBJ2-7, with 12 bases lining up with TRBD1. V was clipped by 5 bases and J by 7 bases; unmatched bases: 9. The germline CDR1 and CDR2 sequences are SQVTM and ANQGSEA. CDR3 length: 14 amino acids. The CDR3, as DNA: TGCAGCGTTCAGAGGGACAGGGGGCTGCATGAGCAGTACTTC. Protein: CSVQRDRGLHEQYF.

This clone was picked up a small number of times. This chain joins TRBV19 and TRBJ1-5; perhaps TRBD1 as D (6 bases). Germline V CDR1 and CDR2: LNHDA, SQIVND (reference sequence). V dropped 6 bases and J dropped 4 bases, with 16 bases sitting between them. This CDR3 is 15 amino acids long. The CDR3 protein is CASRLQATGNQPQHF. CDR3 sequence (DNA): TGTGCCAGTAGGCTACAGGCAACAGGGAATCAGCCCCAGCATTTT.

The genes are TRBV9 and TRBJ2-3; D possibly corresponds to TRBD2 (6 bases). The CDR3 extends over 14 amino acids. CDR1 is SGDLS, CDR2 YYNGEE, per germline. The ends were cut back, 0 bases at V and 6 bases at J, with 11 bases in the middle. The CDR3 loop is CASSVVEGMDTQYF. CDR3 nucleotides: TGTGCCAGCAGCGTAGTGGAGGGGATGGATACGCAGTATTTT. The variable domain in full, with the rest retrieved from reference TRBV9 and TRBJ2-3, is DSGVTQTPKHLITATGQRVTLRCSPRSGDLSVYWYQQSLDQGLQFLIQYYNGEERAKGNILERFSAQQFPDLHSELNLSSLELGDSALYFCASSVVEGMDTQYFGPGTRLTVL.

This clone occurred a few times. The J gene is TRBJ2-7, the V gene TRBV2, with TRBD1 matching over 9 bases. With 6 bases clipped from V and 6 bases from J, the junction kept 6 bases outside the gene matches. This CDR3 contains 13 residues. Per germline, CDR1 SNHLY and CDR2 FYNNEI. The chain's CDR3 is CASSPGTGTEQYF. The CDR3 coding sequence is TGTGCCAGCAGCCCCGGGACAGGGACCGAGCAGTACTTC.

Details on this clone: Since a far larger clone is one base different, this is likely a read error. The chain couples TRBV11-2 to TRBJ2-7; D not resolved. V dropped 3 bases and J dropped 3 bases, with 15 bases sitting between them. CDR1 is SGHAT, CDR2 FQNNGV, per germline. The CDR3 contains 15 residues. CDR3 sequence (DNA): TGTGCCAGCAGCTTTAGAGAGGCGACTGGCTACGAGCAGTACTTC. This gives the protein CASSFREATGYEQYF.

The chain joins TRBV25-1 to TRBJ1-2; possible D gene TRBD1, 5 bases. Germline CDR1 reads MGHDK; CDR2 reads SYGVNS. Deletions cut 1 base from V and 7 bases from J, with 16 bases between. This CDR3 contains 15 residues. The CDR3 coding sequence is TGTGCCAGCAGTGAATCAAAGGGGTGGTTGAGTGGCTACACCTTC. Its protein is CASSESKGWLSGYTF.

The V call is TRBV29-1, the J call TRBJ2-3; D is undetermined. This CDR3 comprises 13 residues. The V gene's germline CDR1 is SQVTM and CDR2 ANQGSEA. Trimming removed 3 bases at V and 0 bases at J, with 7 bases between. Here the CDR3 reads CSVDRDSTDTQYF. In DNA, the CDR3 is TGCAGCGTTGATAGAGATAGCACAGATACGCAGTATTTT.

The rearrangement joins TRBV7-9 to TRBJ2-3, with 10 bases identical to TRBD2. V shed 0 bases, J shed 4 bases, and the junction held 4 bases outside the gene matches. The length of the CDR3 is 16 residues. The germline gives CDR1 SEHNR, CDR2 FQNEAQ (reference sequence). In DNA form, the CDR3 reads TGTGCCAGCAGCTTAGCAGCGGGGGGGCCCCCAGATACGCAGTATTTT. Translation: CASSLAAGGPPDTQYF.

The chain combines TRBV13 with TRBJ2-5, with 10 bases fitting TRBD1. CDR1 PRHDT and CDR2 FYEKMQ come from the germline V gene (reference sequence). The trim removed 5 bases at V and 5 bases at J, leaving 5 bases unmatched. The CDR3 is 14 amino acids. The CDR3 bases are TGTGCCAGCAGCGCCGGACAGGGGGACGAGACCCAGTACTTC. Encoded protein: CASSAGQGDETQYF.

This chain joins TRBV7-2 and TRBJ2-7; tentative D call: TRBD1 (5 bases). There are 16 residues in the CDR3. Trimming removed 3 bases at V and 6 bases at J, with 21 bases between. The V gene's germline CDR1 is SGHTA and CDR2 FQGNSA. CDR3 DNA: TGTGCCAGCAGCTTTAGGGTGGGGCAAAGTCGTGGCGAGCAGTACTTC. It specifies CASSFRVGQSRGEQYF.